The 25 T cell receptor beta chains below all came from one sample that was sequenced in a study of CD8 T cells in Susac syndrome. After extraction with the RNeasy kit, about 0.5 to 1 ug of the RNA was reverse transcribed using random hexamers. One entry per CDR3 protein, called by TCRdb with MiXCR from the immunoSEQ multiplex PCR reads. The sample gives around 230,000 distinct CDR3 sequences, about 96% of which show up once; approximately 0.1% is in the top ten. The specimen was CD4+ T cells from PBMCs. The receptors shown here come from a human donor with Susac syndrome.

The chain combines TRBV29-1 with TRBJ2-7; D possibly matches TRBD1 or TRBD2 (6 bases each). Germline V CDR1 and CDR2: SQVTM, ANQGSEA. CDR3 length: 16 residues. The CDR3 region has the DNA TGCAGTGAGGGGGGAAGTAGACCAAATGTGTCCTACGAGCAGTACTTC. Encoded protein: CSEGGSRPNVSYEQYF.

The rearrangement joins TRBV29-1 to TRBJ2-1, with D perhaps assigned TRBD1 or TRBD2 (5 bases each). V shed 0 bases and J shed 2 bases, with 14 bases lying between them. Germline V gene data show CDR1 as SQVTM and CDR2 as ANQGSEA. There are 16 residues in the CDR3. Here the CDR3 DNA reads TGCAGCGTTGAAGACCCCACAGAGGGACCCTACAATGAGCAGTTCTTC. As protein: CSVEDPTEGPYNEQFF.

This chain links TRBV7-2 with TRBJ2-5; D may correspond to TRBD1 or TRBD2 (7 bases each). Deletions cut 3 bases from V and 5 bases from J, with 16 bases between. Germline CDR1 reads SGHTA; CDR2 reads FQGNSA. The CDR3 sequence is 15 residues long. CDR3 region: CASSFQGGGKETQYF. CDR3 in DNA: TGTGCCAGCAGCTTCCAGGGGGGGGGAAAGGAGACCCAGTACTTC.

V gene TRBV20-1 combines with J gene TRBJ1-2; D may be TRBD1 (6 bases). The CDR3 has 14 amino acids. V was trimmed by 3 bases and J by 4 bases, leaving 15 bases between them. Germline V gene sequence: CDR1 DFQATT, CDR2 SNEGSKA (reference sequence). CDR3 nucleotide sequence: TGCAGTGCTAGGACAAACGGGGGCGGCTATGGCTACACCTTC. Residues: CSARTNGGGYGYTF.

As DNA, the CDR3 is TGTGCGCGTAGCTCCTACAATGAGCAGTTCTTC. Its translation: CARSSYNEQFF. V gene TRBV30 combines with J gene TRBJ2-1; D gene ambiguous. This CDR3 has 11 residues. Germline V lookup: CDR1 GTSNPN, CDR2 SVGIG (reference sequence). The full variable domain, with the rest looked up from reference TRBV30 and TRBJ2-1, is SQTIHQWPATLVQPVGSPLSLECTVEGTSNPNLYWYRQAAGRGLQLLFYSVGIGQISSEVPQNLSASRPQDRQFILSSKKLLLSDSGFYLCARSSYNEQFFGPGTRLTVL.

The rearrangement joins TRBV12-3 or TRBV12-4 to TRBJ2-5; possibly TRBD2 for D (6 bases). V was shortened by 8 bases and J by 3 bases, with 19 bases between the two germline ends. This CDR3 has 15 residues. CDR3 nucleotides: TGTGCCAGCTCGTGGGGTACGGGAGCCGAAGAGACCCAGTACTTC. Translation gives CASSWGTGAEETQYF.

The chain recombines TRBV23-1 with TRBJ1-4; D might be TRBD1 (5 bases). TRBV23-1 is assigned to the ORF class and has an uncertain function. The CDR3 loop spans 15 amino acids. V lost 3 bases, J lost 4 bases, and 12 bases lay in between. CDR3 in DNA: TGCGCCAGCAGTCACCCCACAGGAGTTAATGAAAAACTGTTTTTT. Translating it yields CASSHPTGVNEKLFF.

This chain joins TRBV19 and TRBJ2-1; 7 bases line up with TRBD1. CDR3 length: 11 amino acids. The trim removed 3 bases at V and 14 bases at J, leaving 4 bases unmatched. Germline V gene sequence: CDR1 LNHDA, CDR2 SQIVND (reference sequence). The CDR3, as DNA: TGTGCCAGTAGTATCGACAGGGCCAAGTTCTTC. Protein sequence: CASSIDRAKFF.

The V and J genes are TRBV3-1 and TRBJ2-2; D is unresolved. The CDR3 is 12 residues long. CDR1 is LGHDT and CDR2 is YNNKEL in the germline V gene (reference sequence). V was clipped by 2 bases and J by 5 bases, with 3 bases between them. CDR3 region: CASSQWTGELFF. DNA for the CDR3: TGTGCCAGCAGCCAATGGACCGGGGAGCTGTTTTTT.

The J gene is TRBJ2-7, the V gene TRBV5-1, with 9 bases aligning to TRBD1. The CDR3 is 13 amino acids. V trimming: 3 bases; J trimming: 6 bases; junction bases outside the gene matches: 4. The germline CDR1 and CDR2 sequences are SGHRS and YFSETQ. DNA of the CDR3: TGCGCCAGCAGCTGGGGACAGGGAGGCGAGCAGTACTTC. This codes for CASSWGQGGEQYF.

The rearrangement links TRBV5-1 to TRBJ2-5; D not resolved. This CDR3 is 12 amino acids long. Germline V gene data show CDR1 as SGHRS and CDR2 as YFSETQ. With 5 bases removed from V and 9 bases from J, the gap between germline ends came to 14 bases. The CDR3 loop is CASRETVQAQYF. The CDR3 DNA reads TGCGCCAGCAGAGAGACCGTGCAGGCCCAGTACTTC.

J is TRBJ1-2 and V is TRBV23-1; D not resolved. TRBV23-1 carries the ORF label, with uncertain function. The CDR3 runs 15 residues. V lost 6 bases and J 7 bases, leaving 21 bases between the germline ends. In DNA, the CDR3 is TGCGCCAGCAGCCCCCACGGTCCTCTACCGGGTGGCTACACCTTC. Protein product: CASSPHGPLPGGYTF.

DNA of the CDR3: TGCAGTGCTAGACCGGACAGGGGGCCTGGCAATCAGCCCCAGCATTTT. This encodes CSARPDRGPGNQPQHF. The chain joins TRBV20-1 to TRBJ1-5; TRBD1 aligns across 11 bases. The CDR3 contains 16 residues. Looked up from germline, CDR1 is DFQATT and CDR2 is SNEGSKA (reference sequence). V lost 2 bases and J lost 2; bases outside the gene matches: 5.

V usage is TRBV4-1 and J usage is TRBJ2-2; 11 nucleotides match TRBD2. Germline V CDR1 and CDR2: MGHRA, YSYEKL. V dropped 4 bases and J dropped 2; count of bases not matched to a gene: 9. The CDR3 totals 18 residues. CDR3 amino acids: CASSPPARLAGNTGELFF. CDR3 sequence (DNA): TGCGCCAGCAGCCCCCCTGCCCGACTAGCGGGAAACACCGGGGAGCTGTTTTTT.

The chain uses TRBV15 and TRBJ2-7; a weak D match, TRBD2 (5 bases). Trimming removed 8 bases from V and 7 bases from J, with 18 bases in between. The CDR3 has 13 residues. The germline V gene has CDR1 LNHNV and CDR2 YYDKDF (reference sequence). This chain's CDR3 is CATRGSGSGEQYF. CDR3 coding DNA: TGTGCCACCCGTGGGAGCGGCTCGGGGGAGCAGTACTTC.

V usage is TRBV12-3 or TRBV12-4 and J usage is TRBJ1-5; maybe TRBD1 (5 bases). The CDR3 totals 14 residues. The germline V and J ends were trimmed by 7 bases and 6 bases, with 16 bases remaining between them. The CDR3 is CASTSRAGTQPQHF. The CDR3 region has the DNA TGTGCCAGCACGTCCAGGGCGGGCACTCAGCCCCAGCATTTT.

The J gene is TRBJ1-2, the V gene TRBV28; D unresolved. This CDR3 has 12 amino acids. CDR1 is MDHEN and CDR2 is SYDVKM in the germline V gene. Trimming shortened V by 7 bases and J by 7 bases, and 13 bases separated the two germline ends. DNA for the CDR3: TGTGCCAGCACCCTTCCCCTAGGTGGCTACACCTTC. Residues: CASTLPLGGYTF.

The chain combines TRBV7-9 with TRBJ1-1; 8 nucleotides agree with TRBD1. Germline assignment: CDR1 SEHNR and CDR2 FQNEAQ (reference sequence). The CDR3 contains 15 residues. J lost 6 bases, V lost 8 bases, and 14 bases had no gene match. CDR3 nucleotide sequence: TGTGCCAGCCTCTACAAATTGGACAGGGTCTCTGAAGCTTTCTTT. Translated: CASLYKLDRVSEAFF.

The chain uses TRBV20-1 and TRBJ2-7, with D hard to call. The length of the CDR3 is 15 residues. Trimming cost V 6 bases and J 0 bases, with 18 bases left between them. Germline CDR1 and CDR2: DFQATT and SNEGSKA (reference sequence). The CDR3 sequence is CSATIRALSSYEQYF. CDR3 sequence (DNA): TGCAGTGCAACTATCCGGGCCCTGAGCTCCTACGAGCAGTACTTC.

The chain uses TRBV29-1 and TRBJ2-7, with a possible D match to TRBD2 (6 bases). Germline assignment: CDR1 SQVTM and CDR2 ANQGSEA. Trimming removed 1 base at V and 5 bases at J, with 9 bases between. This CDR3 spans 12 amino acids. CDR3: CSVEAGSHEQYF. The DNA for the CDR3 is TGCAGCGTTGAAGCCGGGAGCCACGAGCAGTACTTC.

The V gene is TRBV20-1, the J gene TRBJ1-2; 7 bases fit TRBD1. The CDR3 covers 13 residues. Germline V lookup: CDR1 DFQATT, CDR2 SNEGSKA (reference sequence). CDR3 in amino acids: CRAGVTGDNGYTF. In DNA form, the CDR3 reads TGCAGGGCTGGCGTTACAGGGGACAATGGCTACACCTTC.

The rearrangement links TRBV30 to TRBJ1-2; weak D call: TRBD1 (5 bases). Trimming removed 1 base at V and 8 bases at J, with 17 bases between. CDR3 size: 14 residues. Germline loops: CDR1 GTSNPN, CDR2 SVGIG (reference sequence). CDR3 residues: CAWSDDPRERGYTF. In nucleotides, the CDR3 is TGTGCCTGGAGTGACGATCCCAGGGAGCGAGGCTACACCTTC.

The J gene is TRBJ2-5, the V gene TRBV9; no clear D. The CDR3 runs 13 residues. Trimming left V 6 bases short and J 4 bases short, with 13 bases between. Germline V lookup: CDR1 SGDLS, CDR2 YYNGEE. CDR3 residues: CASTPMGGETQYF. CDR3 nucleotides: TGTGCCAGCACCCCGATGGGCGGAGAGACCCAGTACTTC. Variable domain in full (rest from reference TRBV9 and TRBJ2-5): DSGVTQTPKHLITATGQRVTLRCSPRSGDLSVYWYQQSLDQGLQFLIQYYNGEERAKGNILERFSAQQFPDLHSELNLSSLELGDSALYFCASTPMGGETQYFGPGTRLLVL.

V usage is TRBV2 and J usage is TRBJ2-1; the match to TRBD1 covers 7 bases. With V trimmed by 1 base and J by 4 bases, 1 base remained unmatched. The CDR3 consists of 14 residues. Germline CDR1 SNHLY, CDR2 FYNNEI. The CDR3 DNA is TGTGCCAGCAGTGAAGACAGGGGTTACAATGAGCAGTTCTTC. It encodes CASSEDRGYNEQFF.

V gene TRBV28 combines with J gene TRBJ2-2; D is unclear. V was cut by 7 bases and J by 6 bases, with 6 bases left in between. The length of the CDR3 is 11 residues. Germline CDR1 and CDR2: MDHEN and SYDVKM. In DNA form, the CDR3 reads TGTGCCAGCAATGTAGCCGGGGAGCTGTTTTTT. The encoded protein is CASNVAGELFF.